Below, 22 T cell receptor beta chains from the same sample are listed, as sequenced in a study of blood T cell repertoires in COVID-19. Only in-frame clones appear in the TCRdb table, and some are missing; sequencing was by immunoSEQ multiplex PCR. Of 100,000 to 150,000 clones in the sample, 65% to 90% are singletons; the top ten hold roughly 30%. Sequences were obtained from peripheral blood. Every receptor here comes from an elderly woman with acute or convalescent COVID-19.

V gene TRBV20-1 combines with J gene TRBJ1-2; 9 positions agree with TRBD1. Germline V CDR1 and CDR2: DFQATT, SNEGSKA (reference sequence). Trimming at V came to 6 bases and at J to 7 bases, leaving 3 bases not matched to a gene. The CDR3 loop spans 11 amino acids. CDR3 protein: CSAWGQGGYTF. CDR3 nucleotide sequence: TGCAGTGCGTGGGGACAGGGTGGCTACACCTTC.

This rearrangement joins TRBV7-3 to TRBJ1-1; no firm D call. The V gene's germline CDR1 is SGHTA and CDR2 FQGTGA. The CDR3 sequence is 13 residues long. Trimming shortened V by 5 bases and J by 2 bases, and 9 bases separated the two germline ends. The CDR3 DNA is TGTGCCAGCAGCGCGAGTATTAACACTGAAGCTTTCTTT. It encodes CASSASINTEAFF. The variable domain in full, with the rest retrieved from reference TRBV7-3 and TRBJ1-1, is GAGVSQTPSNKVTEKGKYVELRCDPISGHTALYWYRQSLGQGPEFLIYFQGTGAADDSGLPNDRFFAVRPEGSVSTLKIQRTERGDSAVYLCASSASINTEAFFGQGTRLTVV.

This chain joins TRBV18 and TRBJ1-2; 7 bases line up with TRBD1. There are 14 residues in the CDR3. Looked up from germline, CDR1 is KGHSH and CDR2 is LQKENI. J was trimmed by 1 base and V by 5 bases; bases with no gene match: 4. CDR3: CASSSDRINYGYTF. CDR3 nucleotides: TGTGCCAGCTCATCGGACAGGATTAACTATGGCTACACCTTC.

This clone showed up just a few times. The genes are TRBV7-2 and TRBJ1-2; possibly TRBD1 for D (5 bases). Germline CDR1 and CDR2: SGHTA and FQGNSA. The CDR3 contains 16 residues. V shed 1 base and J shed 5 bases, with 17 bases lying between them. The CDR3 sequence: CASSLGIRVGGYGYTF. The CDR3 DNA reads TGTGCCAGCAGCTTAGGCATCAGGGTGGGGGGTTATGGCTACACCTTC.

The rearrangement uses TRBV25-1 and TRBJ1-6, with D hard to call. Trimming shortened V by 6 bases and J by 6 bases, and 18 bases separated the two germline ends. Germline assignment: CDR1 MGHDK and CDR2 SYGVNS. This CDR3 has 16 residues. In DNA, the CDR3 is TGTGCCAGCAGCAGGCCTACACTAGGCGGTAATTCACCCCTCCACTTT. Protein sequence: CASSRPTLGGNSPLHF.

The sample holds a few counts of this clone. The chain carries TRBV19 and TRBJ1-2; 7 bases map to TRBD1. Germline values: CDR1 LNHDA, CDR2 SQIVND (reference sequence). The CDR3 loop spans 13 amino acids. Trimming removed 8 bases from V and 2 bases from J; junction bases left unmatched: 5. The CDR3: CASAQQGNYGYTF. CDR3 coding DNA: TGTGCCAGTGCACAACAGGGGAACTATGGCTACACCTTC. The entire variable domain, with the rest obtained from reference TRBV19 and TRBJ1-2, is as follows: DGGITQSPKYLFRKEGQNVTLSCEQNLNHDAMYWYRQDPGQGLRLIYYSQIVNDFQKGDIAEGYSVSREKKESFPLTVTSAQKNPTAFYLCASAQQGNYGYTFGSGTRLTVV.

This clone was seen just once. This chain's CDR3 is CASSLRRRSALYEQYV. The CDR3 DNA follows: TGTGCCAGCTCCCTACGCAGGCGTTCGGCTCTCTACGAGCAGTACGTC. This chain joins TRBV18 and TRBJ2-7; D remains ambiguous. The CDR3 length is 16 residues. Germline CDR1 and CDR2: KGHSH and LQKENI. V lost 6 bases and J lost 3, with 21 bases in between.

V and J are TRBV18 and TRBJ1-1; D call uncertain. The V and J ends lost 3 bases and 1 base respectively, with 12 bases between them. Germline V gene sequence: CDR1 KGHSH, CDR2 LQKENI. The CDR3 extends over 15 amino acids. The CDR3 sequence: CASSPGPGGNTEAFF. CDR3 nucleotide sequence: TGTGCCAGCTCACCTGGGCCCGGTGGGAACACTGAAGCTTTCTTT.

This clone was seen a handful of times. The chain has TRBV7-8 and TRBJ2-3, with unresolved D. The CDR3 consists of 16 residues. Germline CDR1 and CDR2: SGHVS and FQNEAQ. Trimming stripped 2 bases from V and 2 bases from J, with 14 bases between. CDR3 DNA sequence: TGTGCCAGCAGCTTATTGTCTATCGGGTCCACAGATACGCAGTATTTT. Residues: CASSLLSIGSTDTQYF.

This chain joins TRBV29-1 and TRBJ2-1; D perhaps matches TRBD1 (6 bases). This CDR3 spans 13 amino acids. Deletions cut 3 bases from V and 5 bases from J, with 11 bases between. Germline CDR1 is SQVTM and CDR2 is ANQGSEA. DNA for the CDR3: TGCAGCGTTGAGACAGGTGGGGACAATGAGCAGTTCTTC. It is translated as CSVETGGDNEQFF.

The chain couples TRBV6-5 to TRBJ1-1, with 7 bases fitting TRBD1. With V trimmed by 5 bases and J by 8 bases, 5 bases remained unmatched. The CDR3 consists of 12 residues. Germline CDR1 reads MNHEY; CDR2 reads SVGAGI. The CDR3, as DNA: TGTGCCAGCAGTCCCCGGGACAGCGAAGCTTTCTTT. Its translation: CASSPRDSEAFF.

This clone was recorded only once. This sequence joins TRBV18 and TRBJ1-4, with 10 nucleotides matching TRBD1. V was pared by 3 bases and J by 5 bases, with 12 bases of the junction left unmatched. Germline assignment: CDR1 KGHSH and CDR2 LQKENI. The CDR3 runs to 18 residues. The CDR3 region is CASSPTGGTGARNEKLFF. The CDR3 DNA reads as TGTGCCAGCTCACCGACGGGGGGGACAGGGGCTCGAAATGAAAAACTGTTTTTT.

The gene calls are TRBV6-1 and TRBJ1-1; no firm D call. This CDR3 spans 12 amino acids. The V and J ends lost 1 base and 8 bases respectively, with 8 bases between them. CDR1 is MNHNS and CDR2 is SASEGT in the germline V gene. The CDR3 here is CASSEEDFEAFF. In DNA, the CDR3 is TGTGCCAGCAGTGAAGAAGACTTCGAAGCTTTCTTT.

This chain connects TRBV20-1 to TRBJ2-5; D possibly corresponds to TRBD2 (5 bases). The germline CDR1 and CDR2 sequences are DFQATT and SNEGSKA (reference sequence). The CDR3 runs 11 residues. V was cut by 0 bases and J by 9 bases, with 8 bases left in between. CDR3 coding DNA: TGCAGTGCTAGAGACGGGGTGTCCCAGTACTTC. This codes for CSARDGVSQYF.

About this clone itself: Different DNA sequences within this sample yield the same CDR3. The rearrangement links TRBV4-2 to TRBJ1-1, with D possibly being TRBD1 (5 bases). V shed 6 bases and J shed 4 bases, with 15 bases lying between them. In germline, CDR1 is LGHNA, CDR2 YNFKEQ. This CDR3 contains 14 residues. CDR3 region: CASSGPGLITEAFF. CDR3 DNA sequence: TGTGCCAGCAGTGGTCCGGGACTGATCACTGAAGCTTTCTTT.

The chain uses TRBV12-3 or TRBV12-4 and TRBJ1-2; D is perhaps TRBD1 (6 bases). V lost 4 bases to trimming and J lost 3 bases, with 6 bases between them. The CDR3 length is 12 residues. CDR3 sequence: CASSSGDYGYTF. The CDR3 DNA follows: TGTGCCAGCAGTTCAGGGGACTATGGCTACACCTTC.

This clone was detected once. This chain joins TRBV19 and TRBJ2-1, with 10 positions matching TRBD1. The CDR3 loop spans 17 amino acids. The V gene's germline CDR1 is LNHDA and CDR2 SQIVND (reference sequence). V lost 5 bases, J lost 2 bases, and 9 bases stayed unmatched. CDR3 bases: TGTGCCAGTAGTCAGGGACAGGGGCGGCTGACCTACAATGAGCAGTTCTTC. This sequence encodes CASSQGQGRLTYNEQFF.

The J gene is TRBJ1-5, the V gene TRBV19; D uncertain. Germline V CDR1 and CDR2: LNHDA, SQIVND (reference sequence). Trimming stripped 1 base from V and 9 bases from J, with 16 bases between. This CDR3 spans 15 amino acids. CDR3 amino acids: CASSIARRREVPQHF. Here the CDR3 DNA reads TGTGCCAGTAGTATAGCCCGACGGAGGGAAGTGCCCCAGCATTTT.

This chain links TRBV7-2 with TRBJ1-5; 7 nucleotides line up with TRBD1. This CDR3 has 14 residues. The germline V gene encodes CDR1 SGHTA and CDR2 FQGNSA. J lost 4 bases, V lost 3 bases, and 3 bases had no gene match. The CDR3 nucleotides are TGTGCCAGCAGCTTGAGACAGGGTAATCAGCCCCAGCATTTT. Encoded protein: CASSLRQGNQPQHF.

This clone was picked up a small number of times. The CDR3 reads CASSRVNTEAFF. CDR3 sequence (DNA): TGTGCCAGCAGCCGGGTGAACACTGAAGCTTTCTTT. V gene TRBV11-2 combines with J gene TRBJ1-1; D not resolved. This CDR3 contains 12 residues. The V and J ends lost 5 bases and 0 bases respectively, with 4 bases between them. CDR1 is SGHAT, CDR2 FQNNGV, per germline. The full variable domain, in which reference TRBV11-2 and TRBJ1-1 provide the parts outside the CDR3, is EAGVAQSPRYKIIEKRQSVAFWCNPISGHATLYWYQQILGQGPKLLIQFQNNGVVDDSQLPKDRFSAERLKGVDSTLKIQPAKLEDSAVYLCASSRVNTEAFFGQGTRLTVV.

This clone was counted once. This chain connects TRBV14 to TRBJ1-2, with a possible D match to TRBD1 (6 bases). CDR1 is SGHDN, CDR2 FVKESK, per germline. The CDR3 runs to 15 residues. V shed 3 bases and J shed 0 bases, with 11 bases lying between them. The CDR3 region is CASSQADRANYGYTF. In nucleotides, the CDR3 is TGTGCCAGCAGCCAGGCGGACAGAGCTAACTATGGCTACACCTTC.

The gene calls are TRBV5-5 and TRBJ1-6, with 10 bases that match TRBD1. The CDR3 length is 16 residues. J lost 7 bases, V lost 4 bases, and 8 bases had no gene match. Germline V lookup: CDR1 SGHKS, CDR2 YYEKEE (reference sequence). CDR3 loop: CASSIGQGGRNSPLHF. The CDR3 DNA is TGTGCCAGCAGCATTGGACAGGGGGGTCGCAATTCACCCCTCCACTTT.